This T cell receptor beta chain came from a study of T cell repertoires in cytomegalovirus infection. About the study: Indications came from public TCR beta signatures; they pointed to CMV infection and to a matching HLA type.

This clonotype was seen a handful of times. TCRdb re-called the reads through MiXCR, storing one row per CDR3 protein. The sample gives hundreds of thousands of distinct CDR3 sequences, approximately 25% of which show up once; 7.5% to 9% is in the top ten. The ends were cut back, 6 bases at V and 3 bases at J, with 11 bases in the middle. This CDR3 comprises 13 residues. This TCR came from a human donor in good health (CMV status not recorded). Some clones in this sample may be carry-over from other donors' samples. Sequenced input: CD8+ T cells from PBMCs. The rearrangement joins TRBV12-3 or TRBV12-4 to TRBJ2-5, with D tentatively TRBD2 (6 bases). The CDR3 region has the DNA TGTGCCAGCAGACCCGGGACTGAAGAGACCCAGTACTTC. Encoded protein: CASRPGTEETQYF.